Listed here is a single T cell receptor beta chain. The antigen remains unidentified. The data were obtained in a study of shared clonotypes between healthy human individuals. Study-wide results and caveats: Among the subsets, naive ones generally showed larger estimated richness than memory ones. Among a handful of donors, approximately 5% of naive CD4 clonotypes were found in common. An effect of sequencing depth on clonotype sharing among donors was expected.

Only in-frame clones appear in the TCRdb table, and some are missing; sequencing was by immunoSEQ multiplex PCR. This sample has roughly 770,000 clones, with 90% to 97% found just once. The germline gives CDR1 MNHNS, CDR2 SASEGT. V dropped 4 bases and J dropped 2 bases, with 11 bases sitting between them. The CDR3 is 15 residues long. Positive CCR7 selection of CD45RO-negative cells yielded the naive CD8 cells, and terminally differentiated effector memory CD45RA+ cells were excluded. The sequenced sample consisted of naive CD8+ T cells sorted from blood. The receptor comes from a man aged 30 to 45 in good health. The chain is built from TRBV6-1 and TRBJ1-4; D unclear. The CDR3 nucleotides are TGTGCCAGCAGTGCTCTGGGAAGCACTAATGAAAAACTGTTTTTT. This gives the protein CASSALGSTNEKLFF.